This TCR beta chain is from a study of control samples from healthy donors and cancer patients. The germline gives CDR1 SGHDN, CDR2 FVKESK. This CDR3 region has 12 residues. Trimming cost V 2 bases and J 0 bases, with 1 base left between them. Profiling relied on immunoSEQ multiplex PCR, and the TCRdb table lists in-frame clones only, not all of them. The sample lists 150,000 to 200,000 clones; about 91% were seen once. The sample consisted of blood. The sequence came from a woman in her 30s in good health. V gene TRBV14 combines with J gene TRBJ1-2; D gene unclear. CDR3 region: CASSQTNYGYTF. CDR3 coding DNA: TGTGCCAGCAGCCAAACTAACTATGGCTACACCTTC.